This entry is about one T cell receptor (beta chain). This record comes from a study of T cells in tumors after PD-1 blockade. Profiled with immunoSEQ multiplex PCR; TCRdb holds only in-frame clones, not every one. The sample shows 4,000 or so clones, approximately 71% of them seen only once. Trimming cost V 2 bases and J 0 bases; bases outside gene matches: 5. The length of the CDR3 is 15 residues. Germline lookup yields CDR1 SGHNT and CDR2 YYREEE (reference sequence). V gene TRBV5-4 combines with J gene TRBJ2-7, with TRBD1 identical over 7 bases. This sample comprised tumor tissue, obtained before anti-PD-1 treatment. This receptor was obtained from a human donor with basal cell carcinoma. Here the CDR3 reads CASSLVTGSSYEQYF. The CDR3 coding sequence is TGTGCCAGCAGCTTAGTGACAGGGAGCTCCTACGAGCAGTACTTC.